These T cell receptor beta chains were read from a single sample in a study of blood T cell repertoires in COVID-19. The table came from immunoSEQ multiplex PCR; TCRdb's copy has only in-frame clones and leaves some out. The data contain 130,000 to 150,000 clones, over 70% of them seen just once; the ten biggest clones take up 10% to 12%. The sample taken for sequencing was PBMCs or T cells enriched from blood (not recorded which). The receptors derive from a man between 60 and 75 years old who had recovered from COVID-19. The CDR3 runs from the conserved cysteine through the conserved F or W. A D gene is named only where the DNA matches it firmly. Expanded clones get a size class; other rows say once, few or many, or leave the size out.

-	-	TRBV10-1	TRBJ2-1	CASSDRGAREQFF	TGCGCCAGCAGTGATCGGGGGGCAAGGGAGCAGTTCTTC
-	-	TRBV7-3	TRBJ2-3	CASSPGRSTDTQYF	TGTGCCAGCAGCCCGGGGAGGAGCACAGATACGCAGTATTTT
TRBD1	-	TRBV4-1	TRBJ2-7	CASSQTASGGLSYEQYF	TGCGCCAGCAGCCAAACCGCCTCAGGGGGCCTCAGTTACGAGCAGTACTTC
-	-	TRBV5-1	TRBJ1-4	CASSPRQAGEKLFF	TGCGCCAGCAGCCCACGACAGGCGGGCGAAAAACTGTTTTTT
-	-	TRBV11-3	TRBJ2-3	CASSLDGAGSTDTQYF	TGTGCCAGCAGCTTAGATGGAGCGGGTAGCACAGATACGCAGTATTTT
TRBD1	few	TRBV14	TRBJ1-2	CASSQGRTGSSYGYTF	TGTGCCAGCAGCCAAGGTCGGACAGGGTCAAGCTATGGCTACACCTTC
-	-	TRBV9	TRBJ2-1	CASSVGADRYNEQFF	TGTGCCAGCAGCGTAGGGGCAGACCGTTACAATGAGCAGTTCTTC
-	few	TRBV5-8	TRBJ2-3	CASSTQTDTQYF	TGTGCCAGCAGCACGCAGACAGATACGCAGTATTTT
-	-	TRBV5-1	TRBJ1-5	CASSLRGSPNNQPQHF	TGCGCCAGCAGCTTGAGGGGCAGCCCTAACAATCAGCCCCAGCATTTT
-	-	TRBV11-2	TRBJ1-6	CASSILKGSGNSPLHF	TGTGCCAGCAGCATCCTTAAAGGGTCGGGGAATTCACCCCTCCACTTT
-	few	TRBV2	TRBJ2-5	CASSDTSLQTQYF	TGTGCCAGCAGCGATACTAGTTTGCAGACCCAGTACTTC
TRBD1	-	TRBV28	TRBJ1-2	CASRRQGLNYGYTF	TGTGCCAGCAGGAGACAGGGGTTAAACTATGGCTACACCTTC
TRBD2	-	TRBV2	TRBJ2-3	CASVRPSGGRTDTQYF	TGTGCCAGCGTCCGACCTAGCGGGGGTAGGACAGATACGCAGTATTTT
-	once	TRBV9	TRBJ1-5	CASSPTGLAGQPQHF	TGTGCCAGCAGCCCAACAGGGTTGGCAGGTCAGCCCCAGCATTTT
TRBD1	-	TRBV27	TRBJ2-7	CASSKGQGLVLGEQYF	TGTGCCAGCAGTAAGGGACAGGGGTTGGTTTTAGGCGAGCAGTACTTC
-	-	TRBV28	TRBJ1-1	CASSFVLGAENTEAFF	TGTGCCAGCAGTTTTGTTCTAGGAGCAGAGAACACTGAAGCTTTCTTT
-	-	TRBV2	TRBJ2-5	CASKQDYTVQETQYF	TGTGCCAGCAAACAGGACTACACGGTCCAAGAGACCCAGTACTTC
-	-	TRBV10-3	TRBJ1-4	CAISEGRGDEKLFF	TGTGCCATCAGTGAGGGGCGGGGAGATGAAAAACTGTTTTTT
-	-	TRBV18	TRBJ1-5	CASSPGKGGNQPQHF	TGTGCCAGCTCACCAGGGAAAGGGGGCAATCAGCCCCAGCATTTT
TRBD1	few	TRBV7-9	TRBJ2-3	CASSKDPGQGTDTQYF	TGTGCCAGCAGTAAAGACCCGGGACAGGGGACAGATACGCAGTATTTT
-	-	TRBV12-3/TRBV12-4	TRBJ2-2	CASSFPIGELFF	TGTGCCAGCAGTTTCCCAATCGGGGAGCTGTTTTTT
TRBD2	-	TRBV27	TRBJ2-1	CASSLMGLAGVESYNEQFF	TGTGCCAGCAGTTTAATGGGACTAGCGGGAGTGGAGTCGTACAATGAGCAGTTCTTC
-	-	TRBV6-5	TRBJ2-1	CASTARPGKYNEQFF	TGTGCCAGCACCGCCCGTCCGGGAAAATACAATGAGCAGTTCTTC
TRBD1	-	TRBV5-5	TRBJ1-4	CASSADRGGEKLFF	TGTGCCAGCAGCGCCGACAGGGGAGGCGAAAAACTGTTTTTT
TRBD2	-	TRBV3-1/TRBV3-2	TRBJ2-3	CASSQTLAGETDTQYF	TGTGCCAGCAGCCAAACTCTAGCGGGAGAAACAGATACGCAGTATTTT
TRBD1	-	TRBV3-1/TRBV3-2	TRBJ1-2	CASSQDLASGQVYGYTF	TGTGCCAGCAGCCAAGATCTTGCCTCTGGACAGGTCTATGGCTACACCTTC
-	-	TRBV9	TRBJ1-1	CASSSTPQGLNTEAFF	TGTGCCAGCAGCTCGACCCCACAGGGCTTGAACACTGAAGCTTTCTTT
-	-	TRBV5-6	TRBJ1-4	CASSLGATGGEKLFF	TGTGCCAGCAGCTTGGGAGCGACGGGTGGTGAAAAACTGTTTTTT
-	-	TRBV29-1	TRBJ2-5	CSVEDYDGTQQETQYF	TGCAGCGTTGAAGATTATGACGGGACACAACAAGAGACCCAGTACTTC
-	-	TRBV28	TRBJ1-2	CASSLFGLGSASNYGYTF	TGTGCCAGCAGTTTATTCGGGTTAGGAAGCGCCTCTAACTATGGCTACACCTTC
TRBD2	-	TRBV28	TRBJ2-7	CASRWGRASYEQYF	TGTGCCAGCAGGTGGGGGAGGGCCTCCTACGAGCAGTACTTC
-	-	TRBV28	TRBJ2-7	CASTSGRRVHEQYF	TGTGCCAGCACCAGCGGCCGGAGGGTCCACGAGCAGTACTTC
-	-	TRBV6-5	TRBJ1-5	CASTTRGAGNQPQHF	TGTGCCAGCACCACCCGGGGGGCTGGAAATCAGCCCCAGCATTTT
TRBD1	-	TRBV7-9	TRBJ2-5	CASSSFRDREWETQYF	TGTGCCAGCAGCTCCTTCCGGGACAGGGAGTGGGAGACCCAGTACTTC
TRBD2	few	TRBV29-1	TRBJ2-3	CAGTSGGARDTQYF	TGCGCCGGGACTAGCGGGGGGGCCCGAGATACGCAGTATTTT
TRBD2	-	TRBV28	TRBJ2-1	CASSFPGRAHNEQFF	TGTGCCAGCAGTTTTCCCGGGAGGGCCCATAATGAGCAGTTCTTC
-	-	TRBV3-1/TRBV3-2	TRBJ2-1	CASSQGAAAYNEQFF	TGTGCCAGCAGCCAAGGCGCGGCGGCCTACAATGAGCAGTTCTTC
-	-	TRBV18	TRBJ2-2	CASSPGQSTGELFF	TGTGCCAGCTCACCGGGACAAAGCACCGGGGAGCTGTTTTTT
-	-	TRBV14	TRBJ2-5	CASSPYPRGRETQYF	TGTGCCAGCAGCCCCTACCCCAGAGGCCGGGAGACCCAGTACTTC
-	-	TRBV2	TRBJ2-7	CASSQTGEQYF	TGTGCCAGCAGTCAGACAGGCGAGCAGTACTTC
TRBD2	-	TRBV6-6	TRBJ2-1	CASSRTSGSGPEQFF	TGTGCCAGCAGTCGGACTAGCGGGAGTGGACCCGAGCAGTTCTTC
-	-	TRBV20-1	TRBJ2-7	CRLVCSYEQYF	TGCAGGCTAGTATGCAGCTACGAGCAGTACTTC
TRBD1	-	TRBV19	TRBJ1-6	CASSIDRAGSPLHF	TGTGCCAGTAGTATCGACAGGGCGGGTTCACCCCTCCACTTT
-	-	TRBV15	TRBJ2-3	CATSRGAWADTQYF	TGTGCCACCAGCAGAGGGGCGTGGGCAGATACGCAGTATTTT
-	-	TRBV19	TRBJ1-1	CASSIQGRGGTEAFF	TGTGCCAGTAGTATACAGGGGAGAGGTGGCACTGAAGCTTTCTTT
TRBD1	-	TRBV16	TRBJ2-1	CASSQWGQQSNEQFF	TGTGCCAGCAGCCAATGGGGACAGCAATCCAATGAGCAGTTCTTC
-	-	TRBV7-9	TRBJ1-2	CASSFKATGSNYGYTF	TGTGCCAGCAGCTTTAAGGCGACGGGATCTAACTATGGCTACACCTTC
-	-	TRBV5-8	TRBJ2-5	CASSLGQQETQYF	TGTGCCAGCAGCTTGGGACAGCAAGAGACCCAGTACTTC
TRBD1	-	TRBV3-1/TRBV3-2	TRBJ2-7	CASRERDRPPYEQYF	TGTGCCAGCAGAGAAAGGGACAGACCCCCCTACGAGCAGTACTTC
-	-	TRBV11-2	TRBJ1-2	CASSLVERSYGYTF	TGTGCCAGCAGCTTAGTTGAGCGGTCCTATGGCTACACCTTC
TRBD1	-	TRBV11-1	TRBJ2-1	CASSLEQGISEFF	TGTGCCAGCAGCTTAGAACAGGGGATTTCAGAGTTCTTC
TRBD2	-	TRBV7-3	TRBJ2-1	CASSLEASGTQFF	TGTGCCAGCAGCTTAGAGGCTAGCGGGACCCAGTTCTTC
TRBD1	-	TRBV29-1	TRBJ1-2	CSVEDRPGQGTYGYTF	TGCAGCGTTGAAGACCGTCCTGGACAGGGGACCTATGGCTACACCTTC